This T cell receptor (beta chain) originates from a study of early T cells in non-severe SARS-CoV-2 infection. TCRdb redid the calling of the 5' RACE reads with MiXCR, one entry per CDR3 protein. The data contain tens of thousands of distinct CDR3 sequences, approximately 8% of them singletons. The CDR3 has 12 amino acids. The germline V gene has CDR1 LGHDT and CDR2 YNNKEL (reference sequence). The V and J ends lost 4 bases and 2 bases respectively, with 6 bases between them. This clonotype has just a few counts. Sequences were obtained from whole blood. The sequence was obtained from an adult who was a healthcare worker with PCR-confirmed SARS-CoV-2 infection or an uninfected control (not recorded which). The chain links TRBV3-1 to TRBJ2-7; D is unclear. The CDR3 DNA reads TGTGCCAGCAGCCGCCAGACCTACGAGCAGTACTTC. Residues: CASSRQTYEQYF.